The present TCR beta chain was sequenced within a study of response to subunit inactivated influenza vaccine. Overall study findings and caveats: After each seasonal influenza vaccination, few new T cells are recruited, the authors suggested.

Each CDR3 protein is one row after TCRdb ran MiXCR on the RT-PCR reads. The data contain 650,000 or so distinct CDR3 sequences, less than 15% of them singletons. V shed 4 bases and J shed 6 bases, with 30 bases lying between them. This CDR3 is 19 amino acids long. CDR1 SGHAT and CDR2 FQNNGV come from the germline V gene. This clonotype was counted between two and nine times. Its antigen is as yet unknown. This TCR was sampled from a man over 45 who received an inactivated influenza vaccine. The chain is built from TRBV11-2 and TRBJ2-5; D possibly uses TRBD1 or TRBD2 (5 bases each). The specimen comprised PBMCs from blood, sampled approximately 15 days before vaccination. The CDR3 sequence: CASSSSEGYADLGVKTQYF. CDR3 coding DNA: TGTGCCAGCAGCTCAAGCGAGGGTTACGCGGACTTGGGGGTGAAGACCCAGTACTTC.